Following are 29 T cell receptor beta chains from one sample sequenced in a study of shared clonotypes between healthy human individuals. Sequenced by immunoSEQ multiplex PCR; TCRdb stores in-frame clones only, minus some. The sample lists a few million clones, just over 90% seen once, with 0.3% to 0.4% in the top ten. The sequenced sample was naive CD4+ T cells from PBMCs. The subset is: CD45RA+ positively selected. The receptors were gathered from a man younger than 35 in good health. Some clones in this sample may be carry-over from other donors' samples.

The chain links TRBV6-6 to TRBJ2-3; 9 nucleotides line up with TRBD2. Germline CDR1 and CDR2: MNHNY and SVGAGI (reference sequence). The CDR3 has 14 residues. The ends lost 8 bases at V and 2 bases at J; junction bases unmatched: 5. CDR3 loop: CASLAGAYTDTQYF. CDR3 nucleotides: TGTGCCAGCTTAGCGGGAGCCTACACAGATACGCAGTATTTT.

The chain recombines TRBV7-9 with TRBJ2-2; the match to TRBD1 covers 7 bases. J lost 7 bases, V lost 4 bases, and 12 bases had no gene match. Germline values: CDR1 SEHNR, CDR2 FQNEAQ (reference sequence). The length of the CDR3 is 16 residues. The CDR3 DNA reads as TGTGCCAGCAGCTCTCCGGGACAGCCCTGGATCGGGGAGCTGTTTTTT. It yields the protein CASSSPGQPWIGELFF. The full variable domain, completed using reference TRBV7-9 and TRBJ2-2, is DTGVSQNPRHKITKRGQNVTFRCDPISEHNRLYWYRQTLGQGPEFLTYFQNEAQLEKSRLLSDRFSAERPKGSFSTLEIQRTEQGDSAMYLCASSSPGQPWIGELFFGEGSRLTVL.

The gene calls are TRBV7-7 and TRBJ2-5, with 11 nucleotides matching TRBD2. V gave up 1 base and J gave up 1 base; unmatched junction bases: 8. CDR3 length: 18 amino acids. Germline V gives CDR1 SSHAT, CDR2 FNYEAQ (reference sequence). The CDR3, as DNA: TGTGCCAGCAGCTTAGGACTGGGACTAGCGGAGTCCCAAGAGACCCAGTACTTC. It specifies CASSLGLGLAESQETQYF.

The V and J genes are TRBV11-2 and TRBJ2-3; 9 nucleotides align to TRBD2. V was clipped by 1 base and J by 6 bases; unmatched bases: 8. This CDR3 region has 16 residues. Germline V gene sequence: CDR1 SGHAT, CDR2 FQNNGV. The CDR3 bases are TGTGCCAGCAGCTTAGTGGCGGGAGGGCCCCGCGATACGCAGTATTTT. Residues: CASSLVAGGPRDTQYF.

This chain links TRBV5-6 with TRBJ1-2; D possibly corresponds to TRBD1 (6 bases). Germline V gene lookup returns CDR1 SGHDT and CDR2 YYEEEE. Trimming removed 1 base from V and 4 bases from J, with 8 bases in between. There are 13 residues in the CDR3. The CDR3 nucleotides are TGTGCCAGCAGCTTGAGAGGGGGCTATGGCTACACCTTC. As protein: CASSLRGGYGYTF.

The rearrangement uses TRBV11-3 and TRBJ2-3; D gene unclear. The CDR3 is 15 residues long. The V and J ends lost 1 base and 2 bases respectively, with 10 bases between them. Germline loops: CDR1 SGHNT, CDR2 YENEEA. This chain's CDR3 is CASSLGLKATDTQYF. CDR3 sequence (DNA): TGTGCCAGCAGCTTAGGGCTCAAGGCCACAGATACGCAGTATTTT. Filled out from reference TRBV11-3 and TRBJ2-3, the complete variable domain reads EAGVVQSPRYKIIEKKQPVAFWCNPISGHNTLYWYLQNLGQGPELLIRYENEEAVDDSQLPKDRFSAERLKGVDSTLKIQPAELGDSAVYLCASSLGLKATDTQYFGPGTRLTVL.

This clone has only one observation. The V and J genes are TRBV27 and TRBJ2-6; 9 bases line up with TRBD1. The V gene end was trimmed by 6 bases and the J gene end by 0 bases; junction bases not matched to a gene: 12. The CDR3 is 19 amino acids. CDR1 and CDR2 (germline): MNHEY, SMNVEV (reference sequence). For the CDR3, the DNA is TGTGCCAGCAGGACTCACCCCCGGGACAGGGTCTCTGGGGCCAACGTCCTGACTTTC. It specifies CASRTHPRDRVSGANVLTF.

This chain uses TRBV19 with TRBJ1-1; D gene uncertain. Germline V gene data show CDR1 as LNHDA and CDR2 as SQIVND (reference sequence). V was trimmed by 7 bases and J by 0 bases, leaving 12 bases between them. The length of the CDR3 is 14 residues. The CDR3 here is CASTRGGMNTEAFF. The CDR3 nucleotides read TGTGCCAGTACCCGGGGAGGAATGAACACTGAAGCTTTCTTT.

DNA of the CDR3: TGTGCCAGTAGTATAGGTTGGACTGAAGCTTTCTTT. Amino acid sequence: CASSIGWTEAFF. The gene calls are TRBV19 and TRBJ1-1; D unclear. The length of the CDR3 is 12 residues. CDR1 LNHDA and CDR2 SQIVND come from the germline V gene (reference sequence). V lost 1 base and J 5 bases, leaving 5 bases between the germline ends.

Only one count was recorded for this clone. J is TRBJ2-1 and V is TRBV7-9; 10 nucleotides match TRBD2. Germline loops: CDR1 SEHNR, CDR2 FQNEAQ (reference sequence). The CDR3 spans 18 residues. V lost 9 bases and J lost 1; bases outside the gene matches: 15. The CDR3 coding sequence is TGTGCCAGTTCTCTAGGGCTCTTAGCGGGAGGATCCTACAATGAGCAGTTCTTC. Residues: CASSLGLLAGGSYNEQFF.

This clone has a handful of counts. The rearrangement links TRBV5-6 to TRBJ1-1; no definite D call. V dropped 0 bases and J dropped 1 base, with 10 bases sitting between them. The germline CDR1 and CDR2 sequences are SGHDT and YYEEEE. This CDR3 has 15 residues. The CDR3 nucleotides read TGTGCCAGCAGCTTGGTGCTACCAGGGAACACTGAAGCTTTCTTT. It translates to CASSLVLPGNTEAFF.

The rearrangement links TRBV19 to TRBJ1-5; 7 bases are a match to TRBD1. V shed 1 base and J 5 bases; nucleotides not matched to a gene: 5. The CDR3 is made up of 15 amino acids. Germline V gives CDR1 LNHDA, CDR2 SQIVND (reference sequence). CDR3 in amino acids: CASSIVGQAHQPQHF. CDR3 in DNA: TGTGCCAGTAGTATAGTCGGACAGGCCCATCAGCCCCAGCATTTT.

This clone was seen only once. The chain has TRBV28 and TRBJ2-7; 8 nucleotides align to TRBD1. J lost 1 base, V lost 5 bases, and 10 bases had no gene match. The CDR3 is made up of 16 amino acids. CDR1 and CDR2 (germline): MDHEN, SYDVKM. The CDR3 nucleotides are TGTGCCAGCAGTGTTCCGCTCAGGGGGCAGTCCTACGAGCAGTACTTC. This sequence encodes CASSVPLRGQSYEQYF.

Comments on this clone: The germline gene is not matched at one end of the junction; a read error may be the cause. The chain combines TRBV5-3 with TRBJ1-2, with TRBD1 matching 9 bases. TRBV5-3 counts as an open reading frame of uncertain function. The CDR3 consists of 13 residues. The CDR3 sequence is CARSLDRGPKRVF. The CDR3, as DNA: TGTGCCAGAAGCTTGGACAGGGGGCCAAAACGGGTTTTC.

DNA of the CDR3: TGCGCCAGCAGCCCGACGCTAGGGATTTACAATGAGCAGTTCTTC. Its protein is CASSPTLGIYNEQFF. The chain has TRBV4-1 and TRBJ2-1; no definite D call. The V end was cut by 4 bases, the J end by 4 bases, with 14 bases between. The CDR3 sequence is 15 residues long. Per germline, CDR1 MGHRA and CDR2 YSYEKL.

Remarks on this clone: Other nucleotide sequences from this sample produce the same CDR3. The V gene is TRBV18, the J gene TRBJ2-1, with D possibly matching TRBD1 (5 bases). The CDR3 consists of 11 residues. Per germline, CDR1 KGHSH and CDR2 LQKENI. The V gene lost 8 bases and the J gene lost 4 bases, with 6 bases spanning the gap. The CDR3 spells CASRQYNEQFF. The DNA for the CDR3 is TGTGCCAGCCGACAGTACAATGAGCAGTTCTTC.

The chain couples TRBV19 to TRBJ2-6, with 7 bases lining up with TRBD2. The V gene end was trimmed by 7 bases and the J gene end by 2 bases; junction bases not matched to a gene: 5. CDR1 and CDR2 (germline): LNHDA, SQIVND (reference sequence). This CDR3 comprises 15 residues. The CDR3 sequence is CASTNRGAGANVLTF. In DNA form, the CDR3 reads TGTGCCAGTACCAACCGGGGGGCTGGGGCCAACGTCCTGACTTTC.

Notes on this clone: Other DNA variants within this sample encode the same CDR3. This sequence joins TRBV9 and TRBJ2-2, with a tentative D call TRBD1 (5 bases). CDR3 length equals 14 residues. With 0 bases removed from V and 3 bases from J, the gap between germline ends came to 6 bases. CDR1 and CDR2 from the germline V gene are SGDLS and YYNGEE. CDR3: CASSVGGHTGELFF. In DNA form, the CDR3 reads TGTGCCAGCAGCGTAGGGGGCCACACCGGGGAGCTGTTTTTT.

The chain has TRBV7-9 and TRBJ2-7, with 13 bases matching TRBD2. Trimming cost V 5 bases and J 2 bases; bases outside gene matches: 9. Germline loops: CDR1 SEHNR, CDR2 FQNEAQ (reference sequence). This CDR3 comprises 17 residues. The CDR3, as DNA: TGTGCCAGCAGCCACACTCCGGGACTAGCGGGACCCTACGAGCAGTACTTC. Translating it yields CASSHTPGLAGPYEQYF.

The chain employs TRBV5-4 and TRBJ2-1; 12 bases map to TRBD2. Germline V lookup: CDR1 SGHNT, CDR2 YYREEE (reference sequence). The junction had 7 bases not matched to a gene; V was cut back by 0 bases and J by 9 bases. CDR3 size: 16 residues. CDR3 nucleotide sequence: TGTGCCAGCAGCTTGGCCGGGCTAGCGGGAGGGAGTGAGCAGTTCTTC. Translation: CASSLAGLAGGSEQFF.

The chain links TRBV5-4 to TRBJ1-1; D is ambiguous. The germline CDR1 and CDR2 sequences are SGHNT and YYREEE (reference sequence). CDR3 length equals 16 residues. Trimming took 0 bases from V and 11 from J, leaving 23 bases between them. The CDR3 nucleotides read TGTGCCAGCAGCTTGGCCTGGCAGCATTCCTCCGAGACGGCTTTCTTT. It is translated as CASSLAWQHSSETAFF.

This clone occurred a few times. The sample carries other DNA sequences with the same CDR3. J is TRBJ1-1 and V is TRBV18; perhaps TRBD1 as D (5 bases). This CDR3 has 13 residues. With 1 base removed from V and 4 bases from J, the gap between germline ends came to 7 bases. Germline V gene data show CDR1 as KGHSH and CDR2 as LQKENI. The CDR3 spells CASSPRGGTEAFF. In DNA, the CDR3 is TGTGCCAGCTCACCACGGGGCGGCACTGAAGCTTTCTTT.

This clone was picked up a small number of times. Distinct nucleotide sequences in the sample also encode this CDR3. This chain connects TRBV6-5 to TRBJ2-1, with D possibly being TRBD1 (6 bases). V lost 3 bases, J lost 9 bases, and 9 bases lay in between. Germline-derived CDR1 and CDR2 are MNHEY and SVGAGI. The CDR3 is 12 amino acids. CDR3 in amino acids: CASSYRGGEQFF. The CDR3 nucleotides read TGTGCCAGCAGTTATAGAGGGGGTGAGCAGTTCTTC.

A word on this clone: The identical CDR3 is also encoded by other nucleotide sequences in the sample. V is TRBV18 and J is TRBJ2-7; 11 bases map to TRBD2. CDR3 length: 15 residues. Per the germline V gene, CDR1 is KGHSH and CDR2 is LQKENI. V lost 3 bases and J lost 2; bases outside the gene matches: 3. CDR3: CASSPTSGDTYEQYF. DNA for the CDR3: TGTGCCAGCTCACCGACTAGCGGGGATACCTACGAGCAGTACTTC.

The V gene is TRBV27, the J gene TRBJ1-4, with D tentatively TRBD1 (5 bases). The CDR3 contains 14 residues. Germline assignment: CDR1 MNHEY and CDR2 SMNVEV (reference sequence). V was trimmed by 4 bases and J by 6 bases, leaving 12 bases between them. CDR3 region: CASSSTGAYEKLFF. In DNA, the CDR3 is TGTGCCAGCAGTTCAACCGGGGCCTATGAAAAACTGTTTTTT. Filled out from reference TRBV27 and TRBJ1-4, the complete variable domain reads EAQVTQNPRYLITVTGKKLTVTCSQNMNHEYMSWYRQDPGLGLRQIYYSMNVEVTDKGDVPEGYKVSRKEKRNFPLILESPSPNQTSLYFCASSSTGAYEKLFFGSGTQLSVL.

In this sample, this clone turned up once. Distinct nucleotide sequences in the sample also encode this CDR3. The chain combines TRBV18 with TRBJ2-7, with 12 bases lining up with TRBD2. V trimming: 3 bases; J trimming: 3 bases; junction bases outside the gene matches: 3. The germline V gene has CDR1 KGHSH and CDR2 LQKENI. This CDR3 has 15 amino acids. CDR3 protein: CASSPGLAGSYEQYF. The CDR3 DNA sequence: TGTGCCAGCTCACCCGGACTAGCGGGAAGCTACGAGCAGTACTTC.

This clone was found once. Other DNA sequences within the sample encode an identical CDR3. The chain couples TRBV19 to TRBJ2-3; D might be TRBD1 or TRBD2, each matching 5 bases. The CDR3 loop spans 14 amino acids. Germline CDR1 LNHDA, CDR2 SQIVND (reference sequence). The V and J ends lost 4 bases and 2 bases respectively, with 10 bases between them. The CDR3 here is CASSRAGATDTQYF. The CDR3 region has the DNA TGTGCCAGTAGTAGGGCCGGGGCCACAGATACGCAGTATTTT.

The rearrangement links TRBV7-9 to TRBJ2-7, with D tentatively TRBD1 (8 bases). The germline gives CDR1 SEHNR, CDR2 FQNEAQ (reference sequence). V lost 5 bases and J lost 0, with 14 bases in between. The CDR3 spans 15 residues. CDR3 in DNA: TGTGCCAGCAGCCCACAGGGGGGGACCTCCTACGAGCAGTACTTC. Residues: CASSPQGGTSYEQYF.

Only one count was recorded for this clone. The chain uses TRBV14 and TRBJ1-5; D ambiguous. This CDR3 region has 14 residues. Trimming shortened V by 4 bases and J by 0 bases, and 7 bases separated the two germline ends. Germline CDR1 SGHDN, CDR2 FVKESK. CDR3 residues: CASSLANSNQPQHF. DNA of the CDR3: TGTGCCAGCAGCCTGGCAAATAGCAATCAGCCCCAGCATTTT.